Shown below are 18 T cell receptor beta chains from a single sample sequenced in a study of T-cell memory formation after mild COVID-19. From the 5' RACE reads, TCRdb called clonotypes with MiXCR, one entry per CDR3 protein. The sample carries 180,000 or so distinct CDR3 sequences, more than 15% recorded once. The sequenced sample was PBMCs or a T cell subset sorted from them (not recorded which). The receptor source for this set is an adult woman who had mild COVID-19 (a few samples of this study predate the infection). Cell type and time point are not known.

This clonotype was counted between two and nine times. V usage is TRBV12-3 or TRBV12-4 and J usage is TRBJ2-5; D is perhaps TRBD1 or TRBD2 (5 bases each). This CDR3 region has 13 residues. V was pared by 6 bases and J by 1 base, with 9 bases between. This chain's CDR3 is CASRRGAQETQYF. As DNA, the CDR3 is TGTGCCAGCAGGAGGGGCGCCCAAGAGACCCAGTACTTC.

V usage is TRBV12-3 or TRBV12-4 and J usage is TRBJ1-1; D is ambiguous. The CDR3 has 14 amino acids. V gave up 6 bases and J gave up 4 bases, with 15 bases separating them. In DNA, the CDR3 is TGTGCCAGCAGGCCCGGGCCGGCGGGCACTGAAGCTTTCTTT. This codes for CASRPGPAGTEAFF.

This clonotype appeared a few times. The V and J genes are TRBV7-8 and TRBJ2-2, with D uncertain. Germline-derived CDR1 and CDR2 are SGHVS and FQNEAQ. The CDR3 is 14 residues long. V was shortened by 6 bases and J by 6 bases, with 14 bases between the two germline ends. CDR3 loop: CASREFEASGELFF. The CDR3 nucleotides are TGTGCCAGCAGAGAATTCGAAGCATCCGGGGAGCTGTTTTTT.

There are a few counts of this clonotype. The V and J genes are TRBV4-2 and TRBJ2-5, with 10 bases lining up with TRBD2. Losses at the gene ends were 0 bases for V and 5 bases for J; bases not matched to a gene: 6. Per the germline V gene, CDR1 is LGHNA and CDR2 is YNFKEQ. This CDR3 spans 16 amino acids. Here the CDR3 reads CASSQDSSGSLETQYF. The CDR3 nucleotides read TGTGCCAGCAGCCAAGATTCTAGCGGGAGTTTGGAGACCCAGTACTTC.

The chain joins TRBV5-1 to TRBJ2-5; D remains unclear. The V and J ends lost 1 base and 10 bases respectively, with 8 bases between them. Germline loops: CDR1 SGHRS, CDR2 YFSETQ. The CDR3 is 11 residues long. The CDR3 reads CASSLTEVQYF. The CDR3 region has the DNA TGCGCCAGCAGCTTGACAGAAGTCCAGTACTTC. Variable domain in full (rest from reference TRBV5-1 and TRBJ2-5): KAGVTQTPRYLIKTRGQQVTLSCSPISGHRSVSWYQQTPGQGLQFLFEYFSETQRNKGNFPGRFSGRQFSNSRSEMNVSTLELGDSALYLCASSLTEVQYFGPGTRLLVL.

This chain links TRBV29-1 with TRBJ2-2; 7 bases fit TRBD1. Germline V gene sequence: CDR1 SQVTM, CDR2 ANQGSEA. CDR3 length: 15 residues. V trimming: 4 bases; J trimming: 1 base; junction bases outside the gene matches: 6. CDR3 DNA sequence: TGCAGCGTTGTCACAGGGGCAAAGAACACCGGGGAGCTGTTTTTT. It codes for CSVVTGAKNTGELFF.

This clonotype was seen ten or more times. The chain combines TRBV6-6 with TRBJ2-3; 7 nucleotides agree with TRBD2. The J segment lost 3 bases and the V segment lost 5 bases, leaving 8 bases of the junction unmatched. There are 15 residues in the CDR3. CDR1 MNHNY and CDR2 SVGAGI come from the germline V gene (reference sequence). The CDR3 nucleotides read TGTGCCAGCAGTCCCCTACTAGCGAGTACAGATACGCAGTATTTT. It is translated as CASSPLLASTDTQYF.

This clonotype has a handful of counts. The chain recombines TRBV2 with TRBJ2-2; TRBD2 matches 11 bases. This CDR3 is 18 amino acids long. After removal of 3 bases from V and 7 bases from J, the junction contained 13 bases not matched to a gene. Germline lookup yields CDR1 SNHLY and CDR2 FYNNEI. CDR3 DNA: TGTGCCAGCAGTGATATCGTTTCTAGCGGGAGGTTGCACGGGGAGCTGTTTTTT. It yields the protein CASSDIVSSGRLHGELFF.

Ten or more counts support this clonotype. One junction end does not reproduce the germline sequence, and a read error may be involved. V is TRBV29-1 and J is TRBJ2-7, with TRBD1 identical over 8 bases. This CDR3 contains 12 residues. Germline lookup yields CDR1 SQVTM and CDR2 ANQGSEA. Here the CDR3 reads CSVRQGQYGQYF. CDR3 bases: TGCAGCGTTCGACAGGGGCAGTACGGGCAGTACTTC.

This clonotype was observed a handful of times. V and J are TRBV6-5 and TRBJ2-2; 12 bases map to TRBD1. Germline V gene sequence: CDR1 MNHEY, CDR2 SVGAGI. CDR3 size: 15 residues. V shed 6 bases, J shed 6 bases, and the junction held 5 bases outside the gene matches. CDR3 sequence: CASRRDRGPAGELFF. As DNA, the CDR3 is TGTGCCAGCAGGAGGGACAGGGGGCCGGCCGGGGAGCTGTTTTTT.

The genes are TRBV7-2 and TRBJ2-1, with 12 bases aligning to TRBD2. Germline assignment: CDR1 SGHTA and CDR2 FQGNSA. The J segment lost 6 bases and the V segment lost 5 bases, leaving 5 bases of the junction unmatched. The CDR3 has 15 amino acids. CDR3 coding DNA: TGTGCCAGCAGCCCCGGACTAGCGGGGATCAATGAGCAGTTCTTC. This sequence encodes CASSPGLAGINEQFF.

In this sample, this clonotype turned up once. The gene calls are TRBV5-1 and TRBJ1-4; 7 bases agree with TRBD1. CDR3 size: 16 residues. Germline CDR1 SGHRS, CDR2 YFSETQ. The junction had 14 bases not matched to a gene; V was cut back by 4 bases and J by 8 bases. CDR3 bases: TGCGCCAGCAGCCTCGGACAGGTTGAGTGGAGGGAAAAACTGTTTTTT. Amino acid sequence: CASSLGQVEWREKLFF.

This clonotype was picked up many times. V and J are TRBV5-1 and TRBJ2-3; D may be TRBD2 (6 bases). Per the germline V gene, CDR1 is SGHRS and CDR2 is YFSETQ. The CDR3 is 15 residues long. The V end lost 4 bases, the J end lost 0 bases, and 12 bases lay between the germline ends. CDR3 nucleotide sequence: TGCGCCAGCAGCGTTGCTAGCGTCAGCACAGATACGCAGTATTTT. It translates to CASSVASVSTDTQYF.

The J gene is TRBJ1-1, the V gene TRBV20-1; possible D gene TRBD1, 6 bases. The CDR3 covers 14 residues. Trimming removed 5 bases from V and 10 bases from J, with 23 bases in between. The germline gives CDR1 DFQATT, CDR2 SNEGSKA (reference sequence). CDR3 protein: CSAPPSGVGEGAFF. The CDR3 DNA is TGCAGTGCTCCCCCGTCAGGGGTTGGGGAGGGAGCTTTCTTT.

The sample holds a few counts of this clonotype. CDR3 nucleotides: TGTGCCAGCAGCTTGGGGTACAGGAACACTGAAGCTTTCTTT. It yields the protein CASSLGYRNTEAFF. The chain combines TRBV5-5 with TRBJ1-1; D remains unclear. V dropped 0 bases and J dropped 1 base, with 7 bases sitting between them. Germline CDR1 SGHKS, CDR2 YYEKEE (reference sequence). The CDR3 spans 14 residues.

This clonotype was counted many times. The chain recombines TRBV20-1 with TRBJ2-5, with no clear D. The V end lost 3 bases, the J end lost 5 bases, and 4 bases lay between the germline ends. There are 10 residues in the CDR3. Germline V gene data show CDR1 as DFQATT and CDR2 as SNEGSKA (reference sequence). Written as DNA, the CDR3 is TGCAGTGCTAGGATGGAGACCCAGTACTTC. This gives the protein CSARMETQYF.

The chain links TRBV5-1 to TRBJ2-5, with TRBD1 matching over 10 bases. Germline values: CDR1 SGHRS, CDR2 YFSETQ. The junction had 11 bases not matched to a gene; V was cut back by 2 bases and J by 1 base. The CDR3 is 18 amino acids. The CDR3 sequence: CASSLGLTGGLAQETQYF. CDR3 bases: TGCGCCAGCAGCTTAGGACTGACAGGGGGCCTTGCCCAAGAGACCCAGTACTTC.

The chain recombines TRBV11-2 with TRBJ2-7; the D gene is possibly TRBD1 (6 bases). V was cut by 7 bases and J by 1 base, with 14 bases left in between. The CDR3 is 14 amino acids. The V gene's germline CDR1 is SGHAT and CDR2 FQNNGV. This chain's CDR3 is CASIPPDRSYEQYF. The DNA of the CDR3 is TGTGCCAGCATCCCTCCAGACAGGTCCTACGAGCAGTACTTC.